Shown below are 4 T cell receptor beta chains from a single sample sequenced in a study of cytomegalovirus exposure and HLA in healthy donors. A multiplex PCR was run with 60 Vbeta primers and 13 Jbeta primers. The protocol was immunoSEQ multiplex PCR, while the TCRdb copy is restricted to in-frame clones and leaves out a portion. The data show more than 90,000 clones, approximately 80% seen once. Sequenced: PBMCs. These receptors originate from a man in his fifties or sixties in good health and CMV-seronegative.

The V gene is TRBV6-6, the J gene TRBJ2-7, with D perhaps matching TRBD2 (5 bases). Germline V CDR1 and CDR2: MNHNY, SVGAGI (reference sequence). V lost 5 bases to trimming and J lost 8 bases, with 19 bases between them. CDR3 length: 14 amino acids. The CDR3 is CASSRTPGNQQQYF. CDR3 in DNA: TGTGCCAGCAGTAGAACCCCGGGGAACCAACAGCAGTACTTC.

In its sample, this clone was seen once. V is TRBV6-1 and J is TRBJ1-5; D possibly corresponds to TRBD1 (5 bases). The CDR3 length is 18 residues. The V gene's germline CDR1 is MNHNS and CDR2 SASEGT. The germline V and J ends were trimmed by 2 bases and 0 bases, with 17 bases remaining between them. As DNA, the CDR3 is TGTGCCAGCAGTGAAAGCGCCCCGGACCAGGGTAGCAATCAGCCCCAGCATTTT. Protein: CASSESAPDQGSNQPQHF.

The genes are TRBV5-1 and TRBJ2-7, with 7 bases that match TRBD2. The CDR3 is 14 amino acids. Germline loops: CDR1 SGHRS, CDR2 YFSETQ. V was clipped by 4 bases and J by 3 bases; unmatched bases: 7. CDR3 DNA sequence: TGCGCCAGCAGCAGCTCGGGAGGCGGCTACGAGCAGTACTTC. Translated, it gives CASSSSGGGYEQYF.

The V call is TRBV27, the J call TRBJ2-7; 11 bases map to TRBD2. The CDR3 extends over 17 amino acids. Germline V gene data show CDR1 as MNHEY and CDR2 as SMNVEV (reference sequence). V gave up 6 bases and J gave up 0 bases; unmatched junction bases: 10. The DNA of the CDR3 is TGTGCCAGCAGAGATTTGGGACTAGCGGCTCTCTCCTACGAGCAGTACTTC. Amino acid sequence: CASRDLGLAALSYEQYF.